The entry below describes one T cell receptor (beta chain). Its antigen is currently unknown. The data stem from a study of early T cells in non-severe SARS-CoV-2 infection. Study-wide results and limits: Anti-spike CD8 specificities were favored by VDJdb matching, whose results missed private and CD4 specificities.

The CDR3 is 14 residues long. The J segment lost 8 bases and the V segment lost 6 bases, leaving 9 bases of the junction unmatched. Germline V CDR1 and CDR2: SNHLY, FYNNEI. TCRdb used MiXCR to reprocess the 5' RACE reads, holding one entry per CDR3 protein. This table has tens of thousands of distinct CDR3 sequences, around 12% appearing once. Sequencing used whole blood. The chain employs TRBV2 and TRBJ1-2; 10 positions match TRBD1. The receptor's source is an adult who was a healthcare worker with PCR-confirmed SARS-CoV-2 infection or an uninfected control (not recorded which). CDR3: CASRGRQGARGYTF. The CDR3 DNA follows: TGTGCCAGCAGGGGAAGACAGGGGGCGCGGGGCTACACCTTC. The variable domain in full, completed from reference TRBV2 and TRBJ1-2, reads EPEVTQTPSHQVTQMGQEVILRCVPISNHLYFYWYRQILGQKVEFLVSFYNNEISEKSEIFDDQFSVERPDGSNFTLKIRSTKLEDSAMYFCASRGRQGARGYTFGSGTRLTVV.